The 8 T cell receptor beta chains listed next were all sequenced from one sample in a study of T cells expressing NK-cell markers. TCRdb reanalyzed the 5' RACE reads and collapses them to one entry per CDR3 protein, without DNA. The listing contains 450,000 to 600,000 distinct CDR3 sequences. Source material: blood T cells: a sorted CD56 or NKG2C T cell subset, CD4+ or CD8+ T cells, or bulk PBMC T cells (not recorded which). These TCRs come from a man younger than 30 in good health.

The V gene is TRBV2, the J gene TRBJ2-7; TCRdb calls TRBD2, which cannot be checked without DNA. CDR3 size: 14 residues. Per the germline V gene, CDR1 is SNHLY and CDR2 is FYNNEI. CDR3 protein: CASSPSSFAYEQYF.

This chain uses TRBV25-1 with TRBJ1-6. The CDR3 covers 14 residues. Germline loops: CDR1 MGHDK, CDR2 SYGVNS. CDR3 loop: CASSEDGYNSPLHF.

The V gene is TRBV5-1, the J gene TRBJ2-5; as DNA is missing, the TRBD2 call by TCRdb cannot be tested. The CDR3 runs 17 residues. CDR1 SGHRS and CDR2 YFSETQ come from the germline V gene. This CDR3 is CASSLDAGGPFPETQYF.

The chain combines TRBV3-1 with TRBJ2-6; absent DNA, TCRdb's TRBD2 call cannot be checked. Germline-derived CDR1 and CDR2 are LGHDT and YNNKEL (reference sequence). This CDR3 has 22 amino acids. The CDR3: CASSQEVPSGSRRGPGANVLTF.

The gene calls are TRBV28 and TRBJ2-2; the TRBD2 assignment by TCRdb is unverifiable without DNA. The CDR3 spans 18 residues. Germline V gene lookup returns CDR1 MDHEN and CDR2 SYDVKM. The CDR3 region is CASSSGTSGRSDTGELFF.

The rearrangement uses TRBV20-1 and TRBJ2-3; without DNA, the TCRdb call of TRBD1 cannot be checked. The CDR3 is 16 residues long. Germline V gene lookup returns CDR1 DFQATT and CDR2 SNEGSKA (reference sequence). CDR3 in amino acids: CSARDGDRGPTDTQYF.

The chain links TRBV11-2 to TRBJ2-1. The CDR3 runs 16 residues. Per germline, CDR1 SGHAT and CDR2 FQNNGV. Here the CDR3 reads CASSLDLGILANEQFF.

This sequence joins TRBV20-1 and TRBJ2-3; as DNA is missing, the TRBD2 call by TCRdb cannot be tested. Germline V gene lookup returns CDR1 DFQATT and CDR2 SNEGSKA (reference sequence). The CDR3 spans 21 residues. The CDR3 loop is CSASGGPSIAEIPPSTDTQYF.